The 30 T cell receptor beta chains reported below all come from one sample, sequenced in a study of T cell responses to AZD1222 COVID-19 vaccine. Sequencing used immunoSEQ multiplex PCR; TCRdb keeps in-frame clones, though not all of them. The data contain 150,000 or so clones, 90% to 95% of them singletons. Sequenced here: peripheral blood, sampled on day 0 of AZD1222 vaccination. The receptors derive from an adult in good health.

The CDR3 DNA sequence: TGCGCCAGCAGCCAAGCGGGACAGCGGTCCGATGAGCAGTTCTTC. It is translated as CASSQAGQRSDEQFF. This chain uses TRBV4-1 with TRBJ2-1, with 7 positions matching TRBD1. The CDR3 runs to 15 residues. Germline CDR1 and CDR2: MGHRA and YSYEKL. J gave up 8 bases and V 1 base, and 8 bases lay outside the gene matches.

The rearrangement links TRBV12-3 or TRBV12-4 to TRBJ2-1, with a tentative D call TRBD2 (5 bases). The V gene lost 2 bases and the J gene lost 9 bases, with 11 bases spanning the gap. The CDR3 extends over 13 amino acids. CDR3 DNA sequence: TGTGCCAGCAGTTTATCCCCACGGGGTGAGCAGTTCTTC. Translation gives CASSLSPRGEQFF.

This chain uses TRBV29-1 with TRBJ1-3; no reliable D call. The CDR3 runs to 12 residues. Germline V gene sequence: CDR1 SQVTM, CDR2 ANQGSEA. Trimming removed 4 bases from V and 2 bases from J, with 6 bases in between. The CDR3, as DNA: TGCAGCGTTGGATCCCCTGGAAACACCATATATTTT. This encodes CSVGSPGNTIYF.

The genes are TRBV7-8 and TRBJ1-1; D remains unclear. The germline V gene has CDR1 SGHVS and CDR2 FQNEAQ. The V end was cut by 3 bases, the J end by 2 bases, with 13 bases between. The CDR3 loop spans 15 amino acids. CDR3 coding DNA: TGTGCCAGCAGCTTCCTAGCACGTTACAACACTGAAGCTTTCTTT. Protein: CASSFLARYNTEAFF.

The V and J genes are TRBV4-2 and TRBJ1-5; the D gene is possibly TRBD1 (6 bases). The V gene's germline CDR1 is LGHNA and CDR2 YNFKEQ. CDR3 size: 17 residues. V dropped 1 base and J dropped 1 base, with 14 bases sitting between them. CDR3 protein: CASSQVLVQGSNQPQHF. CDR3 bases: TGTGCCAGCAGCCAAGTGTTGGTTCAGGGGAGCAATCAGCCCCAGCATTTT.

CDR3 coding DNA: TGCGCCAGCAGCAGCCGGGATACCAATGAAAAACTGTTTTTT. As protein: CASSSRDTNEKLFF. The rearrangement links TRBV5-1 to TRBJ1-4; no reliable D call. Germline V gives CDR1 SGHRS, CDR2 YFSETQ. V gave up 4 bases and J gave up 5 bases, with 12 bases separating them. The CDR3 has 14 residues.

The chain is built from TRBV16 and TRBJ1-1; no definite D call. The germline V gene encodes CDR1 KGHSY and CDR2 FQNENV. CDR3 size: 13 residues. The V and J ends lost 3 bases and 1 base respectively, with 6 bases between them. CDR3 residues: CASSHEKNTEAFF. DNA for the CDR3: TGTGCCAGCAGCCACGAGAAGAACACTGAAGCTTTCTTT.

The rearrangement joins TRBV5-4 to TRBJ2-5; TRBD2 matches 10 bases. Per the germline V gene, CDR1 is SGHNT and CDR2 is YYREEE (reference sequence). Trimming removed 0 bases from V and 1 base from J; junction bases left unmatched: 3. The CDR3 sequence is 16 residues long. Here the CDR3 DNA reads TGTGCCAGCAGCTTGGCCACTAGCGGGACCCAAGAGACCCAGTACTTC. This translates into CASSLATSGTQETQYF. The complete variable domain, with remaining parts taken from reference TRBV5-4 and TRBJ2-5, reads ETGVTQSPTHLIKTRGQQVTLRCSSQSGHNTVSWYQQALGQGPQFIFQYYREEENGRGNFPPRFSGLQFPNYSSELNVNALELDDSALYLCASSLATSGTQETQYFGPGTRLLVL.

The chain couples TRBV27 to TRBJ2-1; D is ambiguous. In germline, CDR1 is MNHEY, CDR2 SMNVEV (reference sequence). Trimming removed 6 bases from V and 0 bases from J, with 6 bases in between. This CDR3 has 13 residues. CDR3 region: CASRQHSYNEQFF. CDR3 coding DNA: TGTGCCAGCAGACAGCACTCCTACAATGAGCAGTTCTTC.

The chain joins TRBV10-3 to TRBJ2-2; D call uncertain. V lost 0 bases and J lost 5, with 16 bases in between. The CDR3 extends over 17 amino acids. Germline-derived CDR1 and CDR2 are ENHRY and SYGVKD. The CDR3 loop reads CAISESSSPPGTGELFF. DNA for the CDR3: TGTGCCATCAGTGAGTCGAGTTCTCCTCCCGGGACCGGGGAGCTGTTTTTT.

The chain has TRBV29-1 and TRBJ1-4; no definite D call. Trimming stripped 7 bases from V and 0 bases from J, with 6 bases between. CDR3 length: 12 amino acids. Germline V gives CDR1 SQVTM, CDR2 ANQGSEA. The CDR3 spells CSAAATNEKLFF. The CDR3 DNA sequence: TGCAGCGCCGCAGCAACTAATGAAAAACTGTTTTTT.

This sequence joins TRBV13 and TRBJ1-2, with 7 bases identical to TRBD1. The germline V gene has CDR1 PRHDT and CDR2 FYEKMQ (reference sequence). J gave up 6 bases and V 1 base, and 5 bases lay outside the gene matches. The CDR3 sequence is 14 residues long. CDR3 in DNA: TGTGCCAGCAGCTTAGATACAGGGGTCGATGGCTACACCTTC. Its protein product is CASSLDTGVDGYTF.

DNA of the CDR3: TGTGCCAGCAGAGTTGACAGCTCCCCCAACTATGGCTACACCTTC. Translating gives CASRVDSSPNYGYTF. V usage is TRBV6-5 and J usage is TRBJ1-2, with a possible D match to TRBD1 (5 bases). This CDR3 is 15 amino acids long. Germline CDR1 is MNHEY and CDR2 is SVGAGI. Trimming took 6 bases from V and 2 from J, leaving 16 bases between them.

The V and J genes are TRBV30 and TRBJ1-3; D gene uncertain. The CDR3 is 13 residues long. The V end was cut by 3 bases, the J end by 3 bases, with 9 bases between. From germline, CDR1 is GTSNPN and CDR2 SVGIG (reference sequence). This CDR3 is CAWRVRSGNTIYF. The DNA for the CDR3 is TGTGCCTGGAGGGTGAGAAGTGGAAACACCATATATTTT. The variable domain in full, with the rest retrieved from reference TRBV30 and TRBJ1-3, is SQTIHQWPATLVQPVGSPLSLECTVEGTSNPNLYWYRQAAGRGLQLLFYSVGIGQISSEVPQNLSASRPQDRQFILSSKKLLLSDSGFYLCAWRVRSGNTIYFGEGSWLTVV.

The rearrangement uses TRBV6-4 and TRBJ2-5, with TRBD1 as a possible D gene (6 bases). This CDR3 contains 14 residues. Germline assignment: CDR1 MRHNA and CDR2 SNTAGT. Trimming removed 11 bases from V and 4 bases from J, with 20 bases in between. The CDR3 region is CALTRTDPRETQYF. The CDR3 DNA is TGTGCCCTAACCCGGACAGACCCCCGAGAGACCCAGTACTTC.

The V and J genes are TRBV6-5 and TRBJ2-1; 13 nucleotides line up with TRBD2. The CDR3 loop spans 15 amino acids. Trimming took 7 bases from V and 10 from J; bases not matched to a gene: 10. From germline, CDR1 is MNHEY and CDR2 SVGAGI. CDR3: CASTVTSGGAAEQFF. CDR3 in DNA: TGTGCCAGCACCGTCACTAGCGGGGGGGCGGCCGAGCAGTTCTTC.

The chain uses TRBV2 and TRBJ1-2, with no clear D. The germline V gene has CDR1 SNHLY and CDR2 FYNNEI. Trimming cost V 4 bases and J 8 bases, with 8 bases left between them. There are 11 residues in the CDR3. CDR3 loop: CASSGIRGYTF. The CDR3 coding sequence is TGTGCCAGCAGTGGTATCCGAGGCTACACCTTC. The full variable domain, its missing parts supplied by reference TRBV2 and TRBJ1-2, is EPEVTQTPSHQVTQMGQEVILRCVPISNHLYFYWYRQILGQKVEFLVSFYNNEISEKSEIFDDQFSVERPDGSNFTLKIRSTKLEDSAMYFCASSGIRGYTFGSGTRLTVV.

The V gene is TRBV27, the J gene TRBJ1-5; the D gene is possibly TRBD1 (5 bases). Deletions cut 2 bases from V and 13 bases from J, with 12 bases between. There are 12 residues in the CDR3. Germline CDR1 reads MNHEY; CDR2 reads SMNVEV (reference sequence). CDR3 nucleotide sequence: TGTGCCAGCAGTTTACAGGCAGGGCCTCAGCATTTT. It codes for CASSLQAGPQHF.

This clone was observed a handful of times. This chain connects TRBV7-9 to TRBJ2-3; no definite D call. The length of the CDR3 is 13 residues. Per the germline V gene, CDR1 is SEHNR and CDR2 is FQNEAQ (reference sequence). V lost 2 bases to trimming and J lost 3 bases, with 6 bases between them. The CDR3: CASSLFVTDTQYF. The CDR3 nucleotides read TGTGCCAGCAGCTTATTCGTTACAGATACGCAGTATTTT.

This clone appeared a few times. V gene TRBV12-3 or TRBV12-4 combines with J gene TRBJ2-1; D assignment may be TRBD1 or TRBD2 (5 bases each). The CDR3 covers 11 residues. V was trimmed by 6 bases and J by 13 bases, leaving 13 bases between them. The CDR3 DNA reads as TGTGCCAGCAGCCTCCGGGACCAACAGTTCTTC. Its protein product is CASSLRDQQFF.

The V and J genes are TRBV2 and TRBJ1-2, with a weak D call TRBD1 (6 bases). The germline V gene encodes CDR1 SNHLY and CDR2 FYNNEI. CDR3 length: 13 residues. Trimming pared 6 bases from V and 4 bases from J, leaving 12 bases between. The CDR3 DNA follows: TGTGCCAGCAGGCGGGACACCCTCTATGGCTACACCTTC. The encoded protein is CASRRDTLYGYTF. The variable domain in full, with the rest retrieved from reference TRBV2 and TRBJ1-2, is EPEVTQTPSHQVTQMGQEVILRCVPISNHLYFYWYRQILGQKVEFLVSFYNNEISEKSEIFDDQFSVERPDGSNFTLKIRSTKLEDSAMYFCASRRDTLYGYTFGSGTRLTVV.

This clone was seen just once. The chain employs TRBV19 and TRBJ1-2; D call uncertain. Germline V gene lookup returns CDR1 LNHDA and CDR2 SQIVND (reference sequence). This CDR3 spans 12 amino acids. Between the trimmed V and J ends, which lost 5 bases and 5 bases, there was a span of 9 bases. The CDR3 DNA reads TGTGCCAGTAGTCCTGGAGAGTATGGCTACACCTTC. It is translated as CASSPGEYGYTF.

The J gene is TRBJ1-1, the V gene TRBV9; the D is unclear. The V and J ends lost 0 bases and 1 base respectively, with 7 bases between them. Germline V gene sequence: CDR1 SGDLS, CDR2 YYNGEE. This CDR3 has 14 residues. In DNA form, the CDR3 reads TGTGCCAGCAGCGTAGGAGGCTCGAACACTGAAGCTTTCTTT. Translating gives CASSVGGSNTEAFF.

Only a few counts were recorded for this clone. The chain is built from TRBV6-1 and TRBJ1-4; no clear D. The CDR3 has 15 residues. The germline CDR1 and CDR2 sequences are MNHNS and SASEGT. V was trimmed by 2 bases and J by 0 bases, leaving 7 bases between them. The CDR3 nucleotides read TGTGCCAGCAGTGAAAAATTTGCAACTAATGAAAAACTGTTTTTT. The encoded protein is CASSEKFATNEKLFF.

In this sample, this clone turned up once. This chain links TRBV6-5 with TRBJ1-1; no firm D call. Deletions cut 11 bases from V and 1 base from J, with 14 bases between. This CDR3 has 13 residues. CDR1 and CDR2 (germline): MNHEY, SVGAGI. This chain's CDR3 is CAGAERTNTEAFF. The CDR3 coding sequence is TGTGCCGGCGCAGAACGGACGAACACTGAAGCTTTCTTT.

This clone appeared a few times. The chain links TRBV3-1 (or the pseudogene TRBV3-2) to TRBJ1-6; a weak D match, TRBD1 (5 bases). This CDR3 is 16 amino acids long. The V end lost 0 bases, the J end lost 8 bases, and 14 bases lay between the germline ends. Germline-derived CDR1 and CDR2 are LGHDT and YNNKEL (reference sequence). The CDR3 is CASSQDWGREDSPLHF. DNA for the CDR3: TGTGCCAGCAGCCAAGATTGGGGCAGGGAGGATTCACCCCTCCACTTT.

V and J are TRBV7-2 and TRBJ2-7, with 7 bases matching TRBD2. The CDR3 sequence is 15 residues long. In germline, CDR1 is SGHTA, CDR2 FQGNSA. The V and J ends lost 6 bases and 2 bases, in that order; junction bases with no gene match: 10. CDR3 in DNA: TGTGCCAGCAGTTGGGGCGGGGGTAGAACCTACGAGCAGTACTTC. Its translation is CASSWGGGRTYEQYF.

J is TRBJ2-3 and V is TRBV11-2; TRBD1 matches 7 bases. This CDR3 has 15 amino acids. The V segment lost 5 bases and the J segment 0 bases; nucleotides outside the gene matches: 5. Germline V gene lookup returns CDR1 SGHAT and CDR2 FQNNGV. The CDR3 bases are TGTGCCAGCAGCCGAGGGGGCGGGAGCACAGATACGCAGTATTTT. This gives the protein CASSRGGGSTDTQYF.

This chain connects TRBV11-2 to TRBJ2-2, with 8 nucleotides matching TRBD1. V lost 3 bases, J lost 4 bases, and 4 bases stayed unmatched. The CDR3 consists of 15 residues. In germline, CDR1 is SGHAT, CDR2 FQNNGV. CDR3 residues: CASSFSDRGTGELFF. In DNA form, the CDR3 reads TGTGCCAGCAGCTTCAGTGACAGGGGCACCGGGGAGCTGTTTTTT.

The gene calls are TRBV10-3 and TRBJ2-5, with 9 bases identical to TRBD2. The length of the CDR3 is 15 residues. Losses at the gene ends were 3 bases for V and 9 bases for J; bases not matched to a gene: 11. Germline CDR1 ENHRY, CDR2 SYGVKD. The CDR3 reads CAISDDKRGVRAQYF. CDR3 bases: TGTGCCATCAGTGACGATAAGCGGGGGGTCCGTGCCCAGTACTTC.